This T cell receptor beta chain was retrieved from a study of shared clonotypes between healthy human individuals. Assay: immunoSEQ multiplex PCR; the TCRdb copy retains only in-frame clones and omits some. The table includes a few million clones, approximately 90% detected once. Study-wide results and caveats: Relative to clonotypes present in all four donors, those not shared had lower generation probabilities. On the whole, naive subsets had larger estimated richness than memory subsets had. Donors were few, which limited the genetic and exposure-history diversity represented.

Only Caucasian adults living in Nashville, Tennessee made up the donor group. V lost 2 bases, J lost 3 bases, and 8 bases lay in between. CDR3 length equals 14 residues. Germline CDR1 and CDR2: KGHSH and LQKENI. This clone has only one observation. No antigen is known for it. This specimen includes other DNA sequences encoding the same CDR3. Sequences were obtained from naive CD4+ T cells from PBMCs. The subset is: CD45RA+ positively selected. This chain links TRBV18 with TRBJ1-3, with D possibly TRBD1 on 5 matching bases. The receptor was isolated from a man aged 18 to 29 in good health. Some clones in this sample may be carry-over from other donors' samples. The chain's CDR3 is CASSPGDSGNTIYF. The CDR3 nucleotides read TGTGCCAGCTCACCAGGCGACAGTGGAAACACCATATATTTT.